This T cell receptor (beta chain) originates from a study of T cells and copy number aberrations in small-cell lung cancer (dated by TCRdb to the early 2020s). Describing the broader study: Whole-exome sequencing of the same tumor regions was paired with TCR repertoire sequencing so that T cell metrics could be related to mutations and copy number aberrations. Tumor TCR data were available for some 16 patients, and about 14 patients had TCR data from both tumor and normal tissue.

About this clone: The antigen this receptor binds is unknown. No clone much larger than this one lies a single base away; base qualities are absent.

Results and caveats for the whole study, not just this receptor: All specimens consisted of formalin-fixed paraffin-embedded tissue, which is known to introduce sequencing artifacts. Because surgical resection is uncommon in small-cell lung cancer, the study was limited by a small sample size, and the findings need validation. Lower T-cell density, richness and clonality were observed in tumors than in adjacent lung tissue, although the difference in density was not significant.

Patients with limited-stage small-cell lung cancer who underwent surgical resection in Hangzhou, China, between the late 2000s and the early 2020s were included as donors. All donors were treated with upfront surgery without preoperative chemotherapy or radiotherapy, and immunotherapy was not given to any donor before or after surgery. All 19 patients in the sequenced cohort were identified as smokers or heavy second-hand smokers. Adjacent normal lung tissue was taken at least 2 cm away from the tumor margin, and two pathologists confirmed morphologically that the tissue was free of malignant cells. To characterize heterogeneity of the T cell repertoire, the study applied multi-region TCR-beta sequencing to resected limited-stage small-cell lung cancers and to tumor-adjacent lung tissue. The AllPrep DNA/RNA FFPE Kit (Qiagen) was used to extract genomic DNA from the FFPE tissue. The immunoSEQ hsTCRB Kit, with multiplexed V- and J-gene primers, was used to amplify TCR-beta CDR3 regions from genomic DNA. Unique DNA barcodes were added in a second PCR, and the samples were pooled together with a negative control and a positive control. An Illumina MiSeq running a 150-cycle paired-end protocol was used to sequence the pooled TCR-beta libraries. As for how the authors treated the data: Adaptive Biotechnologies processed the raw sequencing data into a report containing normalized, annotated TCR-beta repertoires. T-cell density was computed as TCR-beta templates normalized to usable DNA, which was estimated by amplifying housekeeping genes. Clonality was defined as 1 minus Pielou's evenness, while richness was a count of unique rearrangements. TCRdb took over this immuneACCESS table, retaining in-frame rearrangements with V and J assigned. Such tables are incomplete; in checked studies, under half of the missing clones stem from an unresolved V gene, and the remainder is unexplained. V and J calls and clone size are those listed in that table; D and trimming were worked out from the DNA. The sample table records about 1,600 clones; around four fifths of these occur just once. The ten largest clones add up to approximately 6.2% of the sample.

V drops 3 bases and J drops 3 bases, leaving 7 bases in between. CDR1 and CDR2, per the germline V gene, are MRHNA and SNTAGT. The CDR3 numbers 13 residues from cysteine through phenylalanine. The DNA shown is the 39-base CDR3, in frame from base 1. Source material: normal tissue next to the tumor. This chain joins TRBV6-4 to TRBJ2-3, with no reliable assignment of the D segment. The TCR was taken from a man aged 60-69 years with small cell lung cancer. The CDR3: CASSEGQTDTQYF. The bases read TGTGCCAGCAGTGAAGGGCAGACAGATACGCAGTATTTT.